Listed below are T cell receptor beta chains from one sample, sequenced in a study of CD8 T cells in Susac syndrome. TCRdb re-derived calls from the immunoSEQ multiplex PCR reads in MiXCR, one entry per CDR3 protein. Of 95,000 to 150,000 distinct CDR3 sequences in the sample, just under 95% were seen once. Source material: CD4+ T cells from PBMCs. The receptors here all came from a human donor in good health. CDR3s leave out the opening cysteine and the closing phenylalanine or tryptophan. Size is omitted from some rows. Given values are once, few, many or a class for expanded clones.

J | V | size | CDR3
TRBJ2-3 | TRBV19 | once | ASSMRRTGTDTQY
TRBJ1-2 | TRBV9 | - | ASSVRRGSYT
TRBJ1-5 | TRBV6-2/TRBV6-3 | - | ASSYGGTVSNQPQH
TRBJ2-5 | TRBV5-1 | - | ASSQPSGGETQY
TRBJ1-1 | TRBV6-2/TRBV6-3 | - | ASSYGQQVNTEAF
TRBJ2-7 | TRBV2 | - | ASSERGEPYEQY
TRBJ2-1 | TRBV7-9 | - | ASGGRAIEQF
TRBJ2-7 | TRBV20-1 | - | SAPGGASAYEQY
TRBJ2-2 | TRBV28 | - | ASSSETGELF
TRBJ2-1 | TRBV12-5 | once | ASGSPGSAYNEQF
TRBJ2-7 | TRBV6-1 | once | ASSSGLAGGGTYEQY
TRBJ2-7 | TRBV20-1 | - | SARSPQGYEQY
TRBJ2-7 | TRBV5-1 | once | ASSLVVGQTYEQY
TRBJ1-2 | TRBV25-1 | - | ASSELESYGYT
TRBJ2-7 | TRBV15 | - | ATSRDPGGYEQY
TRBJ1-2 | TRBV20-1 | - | SASHSNYGYT
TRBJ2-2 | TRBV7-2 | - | ASSLEGGTSGYTGELF
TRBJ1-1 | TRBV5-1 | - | ASSLGEFGTEAF
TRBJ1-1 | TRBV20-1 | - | SAKGVGMNTEAF
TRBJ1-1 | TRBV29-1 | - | SAGTGKNTEAF
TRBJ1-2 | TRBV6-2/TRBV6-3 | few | ASSPTNYGYT
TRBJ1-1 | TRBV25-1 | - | ASSEAGGQEAF
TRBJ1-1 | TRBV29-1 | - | SAGASEAF
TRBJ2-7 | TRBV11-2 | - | ASSLDQKGLAGTYEQY
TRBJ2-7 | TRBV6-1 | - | ASSRYRSGTGTYEQY
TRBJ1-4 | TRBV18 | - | ASSQGTDEKLF
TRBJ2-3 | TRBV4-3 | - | ASSQGASGDSTDTQY
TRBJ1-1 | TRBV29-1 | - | SVGTGVNTEAF
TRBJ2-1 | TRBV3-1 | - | ASSQLSAGVAEQF
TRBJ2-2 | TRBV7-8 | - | ASSPKTGTTGELF
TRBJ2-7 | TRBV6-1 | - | ASEIHGTPFGEQY
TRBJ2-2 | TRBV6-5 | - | ASSWIAGGSNTGELF
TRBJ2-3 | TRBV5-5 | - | ASSFLSPVDTQY
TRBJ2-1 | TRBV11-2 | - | ASSLQGNEQF
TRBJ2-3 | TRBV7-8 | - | ASSLRRQRTDTQY
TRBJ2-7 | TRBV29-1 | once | SATDTSYEQY
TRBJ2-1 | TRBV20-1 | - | SARKETSGRRYNEQF
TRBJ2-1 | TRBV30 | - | AWSFKGNRDNEQF
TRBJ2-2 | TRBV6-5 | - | ASRSGTGLTGELF
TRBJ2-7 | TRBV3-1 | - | ASSPHAVSSYEQY
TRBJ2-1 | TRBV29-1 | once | SVETGLAGNYNEQF
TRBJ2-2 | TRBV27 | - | ASRPLNTGELF
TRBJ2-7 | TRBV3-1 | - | ASSQGFMLAGGLVYEQY
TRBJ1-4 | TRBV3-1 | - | ASRRTAGAYTTNEKLF
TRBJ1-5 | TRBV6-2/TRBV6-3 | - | ASSYVMGNQPQH
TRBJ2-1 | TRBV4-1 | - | ASSQDHGTPYNEQF
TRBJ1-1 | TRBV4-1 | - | ASSQDPLKGRRMGNTEAF